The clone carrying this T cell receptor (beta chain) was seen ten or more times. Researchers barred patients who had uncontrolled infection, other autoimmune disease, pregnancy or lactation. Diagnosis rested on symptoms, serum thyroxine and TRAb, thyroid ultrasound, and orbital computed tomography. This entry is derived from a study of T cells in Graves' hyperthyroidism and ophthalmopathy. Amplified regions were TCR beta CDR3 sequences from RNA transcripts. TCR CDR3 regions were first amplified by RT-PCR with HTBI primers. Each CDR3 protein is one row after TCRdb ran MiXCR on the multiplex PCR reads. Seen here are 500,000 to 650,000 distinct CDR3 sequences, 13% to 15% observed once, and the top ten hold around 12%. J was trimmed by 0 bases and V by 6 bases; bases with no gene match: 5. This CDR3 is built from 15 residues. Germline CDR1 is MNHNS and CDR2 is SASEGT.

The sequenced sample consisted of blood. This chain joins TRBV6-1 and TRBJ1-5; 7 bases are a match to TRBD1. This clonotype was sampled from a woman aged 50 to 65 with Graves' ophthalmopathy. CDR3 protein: CASRSTGDSNQPQHF. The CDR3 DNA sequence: TGTGCCAGCAGGTCAACAGGGGATAGCAATCAGCCCCAGCATTTT.